This entry lists 26 T cell receptor beta chains sequenced from one sample in a study of blood T cell repertoires in COVID-19. The repertoire was sequenced with immunoSEQ multiplex PCR; TCRdb's copy has only in-frame clones and lacks some. The table has about 190,000 clones, roughly 73% seen once. Source material: peripheral blood. The receptors originated from an elderly woman with active or convalescent COVID-19.

This chain's CDR3 is CASSQSGTNTEAFF. The CDR3 DNA sequence: TGTGCCAGCAGCCAATCCGGGACAAACACTGAAGCTTTCTTT. This chain links TRBV14 with TRBJ1-1; D perhaps matches TRBD1 (6 bases). V dropped 2 bases and J dropped 2 bases, with 9 bases sitting between them. CDR1 and CDR2 from the germline V gene are SGHDN and FVKESK. The CDR3 length is 14 residues.

This chain connects TRBV12-3 or TRBV12-4 to TRBJ1-5; the D is unclear. The CDR3 is 13 residues long. The germline V and J ends were trimmed by 5 bases and 5 bases, with 10 bases remaining between them. Here the CDR3 reads CASSPQFHQPQHF. In DNA form, the CDR3 reads TGTGCCAGCAGTCCCCAGTTCCATCAGCCCCAGCATTTT.

This chain connects TRBV5-1 to TRBJ1-2, with 11 bases matching TRBD1. The J segment lost 3 bases and the V segment lost 1 base, leaving 5 bases of the junction unmatched. Germline V gives CDR1 SGHRS, CDR2 YFSETQ. The CDR3 loop spans 16 amino acids. The CDR3 here is CASSLRGQGADYGYTF. The CDR3 nucleotides are TGCGCCAGCAGCTTGCGAGGACAGGGGGCGGACTATGGCTACACCTTC.

V usage is TRBV5-1 and J usage is TRBJ2-5; 11 bases are shared with TRBD2. The germline V gene encodes CDR1 SGHRS and CDR2 YFSETQ. The CDR3 covers 15 residues. With V trimmed by 2 bases and J by 4 bases, 4 bases remained unmatched. The CDR3, as DNA: TGCGCCAGCAGCTTATACGGGACTAGCGGAGAGACCCAGTACTTC. This sequence encodes CASSLYGTSGETQYF.

J is TRBJ2-7 and V is TRBV18; D perhaps matches TRBD2 (6 bases). CDR3 size: 14 residues. Germline CDR1 KGHSH, CDR2 LQKENI. V dropped 2 bases and J dropped 3 bases, with 11 bases sitting between them. The CDR3 DNA is TGTGCCAGCTCACCAGCCGGGAGTGGCTACGAGCAGTACTTC. It is translated as CASSPAGSGYEQYF.

This clone was found once. The V call is TRBV5-4, the J call TRBJ2-1, with D maybe TRBD2 (6 bases). There are 15 residues in the CDR3. Trimming left V 5 bases short and J 0 bases short, with 12 bases between. Looked up from germline, CDR1 is SGHNT and CDR2 is YYREEE (reference sequence). CDR3 coding DNA: TGTGCCAGCAGTAAAACGGGGGTCTCCTACAATGAGCAGTTCTTC. Translation: CASSKTGVSYNEQFF.

In this sample, this clone turned up once. V is TRBV7-9 and J is TRBJ2-2; 8 bases match TRBD1. CDR1 and CDR2 from the germline V gene are SEHNR and FQNEAQ (reference sequence). Trimming took 5 bases from V and 2 from J; bases not matched to a gene: 13. The CDR3 has 18 amino acids. CDR3 sequence reads: CASSRTRDRRLNTGELFF. The CDR3 DNA sequence: TGTGCCAGCAGCCGGACTCGGGACAGGAGACTAAACACCGGGGAGCTGTTTTTT.

This chain connects TRBV10-3 to TRBJ1-2; 10 bases map to TRBD1. Germline V gene data show CDR1 as ENHRY and CDR2 as SYGVKD. The CDR3 extends over 13 amino acids. The trim removed 5 bases at V and 6 bases at J, leaving 3 bases unmatched. CDR3 residues: CAISRQGADGYTF. The DNA for the CDR3 is TGTGCCATCAGTAGACAGGGGGCGGATGGCTACACCTTC.

The chain couples TRBV5-4 to TRBJ2-7; 9 bases are a match to TRBD1. Germline lookup yields CDR1 SGHNT and CDR2 YYREEE (reference sequence). The CDR3 consists of 15 residues. Trimming cost V 6 bases and J 3 bases; bases outside gene matches: 10. CDR3 loop: CASTTTGTGSYEQYF. The CDR3 DNA reads as TGTGCCAGCACTACAACCGGGACAGGGAGCTACGAGCAGTACTTC.

The chain employs TRBV4-1 and TRBJ1-1; D perhaps matches TRBD1 (6 bases). There are 16 residues in the CDR3. CDR1 and CDR2 (germline): MGHRA, YSYEKL. The V end was cut by 0 bases, the J end by 4 bases, with 15 bases between. DNA for the CDR3: TGCGCCAGCAGCCAAGATGAGGGGGGGGCGCGCACTGAAGCTTTCTTT. It is translated as CASSQDEGGARTEAFF.

The chain is built from TRBV11-2 and TRBJ2-3, with D possibly TRBD1 on 5 matching bases. V shed 2 bases and J shed 6 bases, with 18 bases lying between them. Per germline, CDR1 SGHAT and CDR2 FQNNGV. The CDR3 covers 16 residues. Here the CDR3 reads CASSLRTKGAGDTQYF. CDR3 DNA sequence: TGTGCCAGCAGCTTAAGGACCAAAGGGGCAGGGGATACGCAGTATTTT. Supplemented by reference TRBV11-2 and TRBJ2-3, the full variable domain reads EAGVAQSPRYKIIEKRQSVAFWCNPISGHATLYWYQQILGQGPKLLIQFQNNGVVDDSQLPKDRFSAERLKGVDSTLKIQPAKLEDSAVYLCASSLRTKGAGDTQYFGPGTRLTVL.

This clone was detected only a few times. V and J are TRBV4-1 and TRBJ1-2; possible D gene TRBD1, 5 bases. CDR3 length: 13 amino acids. Germline-derived CDR1 and CDR2 are MGHRA and YSYEKL. Trimming shortened V by 0 bases and J by 6 bases, and 8 bases separated the two germline ends. The CDR3 reads CASSQDWGDGYTF. The CDR3 nucleotides are TGCGCCAGCAGCCAAGATTGGGGGGATGGCTACACCTTC.

V gene TRBV24-1 combines with J gene TRBJ2-5; D ambiguous. V was trimmed by 2 bases and J by 1 base, leaving 19 bases between them. This CDR3 contains 18 residues. Germline CDR1 KGHDR, CDR2 SFDVKD. The DNA for the CDR3 is TGTGCCACCAGTGATTCATCCTCCAGCCAGGAAATCCAAGAGACCCAGTACTTC. This encodes CATSDSSSSQEIQETQYF.

The V call is TRBV7-2, the J call TRBJ1-2; TRBD1 aligns across 10 bases. After removal of 5 bases from V and 4 bases from J, the junction contained 7 bases not matched to a gene. The germline gives CDR1 SGHTA, CDR2 FQGNSA. The CDR3 covers 15 residues. The CDR3 coding sequence is TGTGCCAGCAGCCCACCGGGACAGGGGATCTATGGCTACACCTTC. This translates into CASSPPGQGIYGYTF. The complete variable domain, with remaining parts taken from reference TRBV7-2 and TRBJ1-2, reads GAGVSQSPSNKVTEKGKDVELRCDPISGHTALYWYRQSLGQGLEFLIYFQGNSAPDKSGLPSDRFSAERTGGSVSTLTIQRTQQEDSAVYLCASSPPGQGIYGYTFGSGTRLTVV.

V is TRBV28 and J is TRBJ2-1; D not resolved. The germline gives CDR1 MDHEN, CDR2 SYDVKM. Trimming shortened V by 3 bases and J by 0 bases, and 6 bases separated the two germline ends. There are 14 residues in the CDR3. The CDR3 DNA is TGTGCCAGCAGTTTTTCCAACTCCTACAATGAGCAGTTCTTC. It specifies CASSFSNSYNEQFF. The full variable domain, completed using reference TRBV28 and TRBJ2-1, is DVKVTQSSRYLVKRTGEKVFLECVQDMDHENMFWYRQDPGLGLRLIYFSYDVKMKEKGDIPEGYSVSREKKERFSLILESASTNQTSMYLCASSFSNSYNEQFFGPGTRLTVL.

The V and J genes are TRBV15 and TRBJ1-4; 7 bases fit TRBD1. The CDR3 covers 16 residues. The ends lost 2 bases at V and 0 bases at J; junction bases unmatched: 3. The germline gives CDR1 LNHNV, CDR2 YYDKDF (reference sequence). CDR3 coding DNA: TGTGCCACCAGCAGACGCAGGGGGGCAACTAATGAAAAACTGTTTTTT. It yields the protein CATSRRRGATNEKLFF.

V gene TRBV4-3 combines with J gene TRBJ2-1; 8 nucleotides line up with TRBD1. Germline CDR1 is LGHNA and CDR2 is YSLEER. The CDR3 runs to 18 residues. Losses at the gene ends were 1 base for V and 5 bases for J; bases not matched to a gene: 13. CDR3 in DNA: TGCGCCAGCAGCCAAGTACTGCCAGGGGGCCTCCCCGACAATGAGCAGTTCTTC. Translated: CASSQVLPGGLPDNEQFF.

The chain couples TRBV18 to TRBJ2-7; D may be TRBD2 (5 bases). CDR1 is KGHSH, CDR2 LQKENI, per germline. The CDR3 consists of 14 residues. V was cut by 5 bases and J by 2 bases, with 13 bases left in between. The CDR3 DNA reads as TGTGCCAGCTCAGTCACTAGTAGTCCCTACGAGCAGTACTTC. Translating it yields CASSVTSSPYEQYF.

This chain joins TRBV7-2 and TRBJ1-6; a weak D match, TRBD1 (5 bases). In germline, CDR1 is SGHTA, CDR2 FQGNSA. The CDR3 is 16 residues long. Trimming left V 5 bases short and J 6 bases short, with 17 bases between. The CDR3 loop reads CASSPPGGTGNSPLHF. Written as DNA, the CDR3 is TGTGCCAGCAGCCCACCTGGGGGGACCGGTAATTCACCCCTCCACTTT. Filled out from reference TRBV7-2 and TRBJ1-6, the complete variable domain reads GAGVSQSPSNKVTEKGKDVELRCDPISGHTALYWYRQSLGQGLEFLIYFQGNSAPDKSGLPSDRFSAERTGGSVSTLTIQRTQQEDSAVYLCASSPPGGTGNSPLHFGNGTRLTVT.

The gene calls are TRBV24-1 and TRBJ2-3; 8 bases agree with TRBD1. Germline V gene sequence: CDR1 KGHDR, CDR2 SFDVKD. CDR3 length: 14 amino acids. V shed 4 bases, J shed 6 bases, and the junction held 5 bases outside the gene matches. Here the CDR3 reads CATSDTNRGDTQYF. DNA for the CDR3: TGTGCCACCAGTGACACCAACAGGGGGGATACGCAGTATTTT.

V usage is TRBV14 and J usage is TRBJ1-1; 8 bases align to TRBD1. The V and J ends lost 2 bases and 10 bases, in that order; junction bases with no gene match: 9. Germline V gene lookup returns CDR1 SGHDN and CDR2 FVKESK. The CDR3 runs to 14 residues. CDR3 DNA: TGTGCCAGCAGCCAAAGGGACAGGTACGGGGGAGCTTTCTTT. This gives the protein CASSQRDRYGGAFF.

The chain couples TRBV6-2 or TRBV6-3 to TRBJ1-5; 10 bases are shared with TRBD1. V lost 5 bases and J lost 5; bases outside the gene matches: 6. The CDR3 covers 15 residues. Germline V gene data show CDR1 as MNHEY and CDR2 as SVGEGT. The CDR3 here is CASSGDRGSYQPQHF. The CDR3 DNA follows: TGTGCCAGCAGTGGGGACAGGGGTTCTTATCAGCCCCAGCATTTT.

The chain joins TRBV18 to TRBJ2-7; D ambiguous. The germline V gene has CDR1 KGHSH and CDR2 LQKENI. This CDR3 has 13 amino acids. V gave up 3 bases and J gave up 5 bases, with 11 bases separating them. CDR3 sequence: CASSPSSRDEQYF. The CDR3 DNA is TGTGCCAGCTCACCGTCTTCTCGGGACGAGCAGTACTTC.

The chain uses TRBV27 and TRBJ2-3; the D is unclear. V lost 2 bases, J lost 2 bases, and 14 bases lay in between. The CDR3 extends over 16 amino acids. The V gene's germline CDR1 is MNHEY and CDR2 SMNVEV (reference sequence). CDR3 sequence (DNA): TGTGCCAGCAGTTTAGTTGGCAGCCTAGTCACAGATACGCAGTATTTT. Amino acid sequence: CASSLVGSLVTDTQYF.

The rearrangement links TRBV4-3 to TRBJ2-1; 7 bases align to TRBD2. This CDR3 spans 16 amino acids. V was clipped by 0 bases and J by 1 base; unmatched bases: 3. The germline CDR1 and CDR2 sequences are LGHNA and YSLEER. In DNA form, the CDR3 reads TGCGCCAGCAGCCAAGAAATAGCGGGTTCCTACAATGAGCAGTTCTTC. It codes for CASSQEIAGSYNEQFF.

The V call is TRBV10-1, the J call TRBJ1-4; D remains ambiguous. Per germline, CDR1 WNHNN and CDR2 SYGVQD (reference sequence). The CDR3 contains 12 residues. Trimming shortened V by 7 bases and J by 14 bases, and 17 bases separated the two germline ends. CDR3 DNA sequence: TGCGCCAGCACCAGGTCCTCGGTCAGGCTGTTTTTT. Translation: CASTRSSVRLFF.